This section outlines one TCR beta chain sequence together with its context. Antigen: not known. V was pared by 5 bases and J by 1 base, with 8 bases between. The CDR3 length is 13 residues. CDR1 SGHTA and CDR2 FQGNSA come from the germline V gene. The record originates from a study of shared clonotypes between healthy human individuals. Study observations and caveats: Generation probability values for non-shared clonotypes were lower than those for clonotypes shared by all four donors. Although depth was large, rarefaction showed that sequencing of the sorted subsets was incomplete. Around 5% was the fraction of naive CD4 clonotypes found shared across a few donors.

The material for each subset, its genomic DNA, was split evenly across several immunoSEQ plates. Data came from immunoSEQ multiplex PCR; TCRdb stores just in-frame clones and leaves some out. This sample carries some 200,000 clones, just over 65% of them seen once, and the ten largest clones take around 10%. The sequenced material came from memory CD4+ T cells sorted from blood. Specified subset: CD45RA-negative fraction. This chain joins TRBV7-2 and TRBJ1-2; D is ambiguous. This receptor was obtained from a man aged 25 to 40 in good health. The CDR3 spells CASSRQRNYGYTF. The CDR3 DNA reads TGTGCCAGCAGCCGTCAACGTAACTATGGCTACACCTTC. The whole variable domain, filled in from reference TRBV7-2 and TRBJ1-2, reads GAGVSQSPSNKVTEKGKDVELRCDPISGHTALYWYRQSLGQGLEFLIYFQGNSAPDKSGLPSDRFSAERTGGSVSTLTIQRTQQEDSAVYLCASSRQRNYGYTFGSGTRLTVV.